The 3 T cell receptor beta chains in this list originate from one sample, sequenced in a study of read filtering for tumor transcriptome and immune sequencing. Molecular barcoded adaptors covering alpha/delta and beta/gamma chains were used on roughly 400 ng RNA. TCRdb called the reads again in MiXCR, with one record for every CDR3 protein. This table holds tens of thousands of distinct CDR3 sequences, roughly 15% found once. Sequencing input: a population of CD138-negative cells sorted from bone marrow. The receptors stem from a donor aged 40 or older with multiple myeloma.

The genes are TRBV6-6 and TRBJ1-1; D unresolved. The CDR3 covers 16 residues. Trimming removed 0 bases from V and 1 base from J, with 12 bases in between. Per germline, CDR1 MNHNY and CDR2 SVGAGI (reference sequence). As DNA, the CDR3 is TGTGCCAGCAGTTACTCGGTATATGCCTCGAACACTGAAGCTTTCTTT. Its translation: CASSYSVYASNTEAFF.

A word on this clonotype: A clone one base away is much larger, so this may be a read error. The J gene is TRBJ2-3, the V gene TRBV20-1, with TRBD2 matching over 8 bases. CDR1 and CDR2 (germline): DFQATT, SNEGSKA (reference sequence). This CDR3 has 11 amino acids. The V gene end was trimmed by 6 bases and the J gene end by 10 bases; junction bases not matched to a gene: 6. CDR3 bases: TGCAGTGCCACCGGGAGGGATGCGCAGTATTTT. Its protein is CSATGRDAQYF.

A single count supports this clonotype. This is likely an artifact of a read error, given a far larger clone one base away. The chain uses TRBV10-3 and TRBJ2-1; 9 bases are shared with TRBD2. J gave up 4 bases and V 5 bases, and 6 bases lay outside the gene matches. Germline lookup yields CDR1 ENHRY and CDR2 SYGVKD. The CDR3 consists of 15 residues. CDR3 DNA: TGTGCCATCAGTTACCCCGGACTAGCGTACAATGAGCAGTTCTTC. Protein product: CAISYPGLAYNEQFF.